This TCR beta chain comes out of a study of CD8+CD57+ T cells in acquired aplastic anemia (dated by TCRdb to the late 2010s). Study-level background: On average, sorted CD4+ and CD8+ cells yielded approximately 3 ug of extracted DNA, with a range of about 0.18 to 27.4 ug.

Paper-wide results and their limitations: Patients and healthy controls showed no significant difference in CD8+ Simpson's diversity (P=0.060). Around 27 CD8+ CDR3 sequences were found to be shared between patients and controls, but these sequences appeared to be highly expressed in patients and within the immunodominant clones of the patients.

The germline V gene (reference sequence) specifies LNHNV as CDR1 and YYDKDF as CDR2. Including the terminal cysteine and phenylalanine, the CDR3 comprises 15 residues. Only the CDR3 region is kept as DNA, spanning 45 bases read in frame from base 1. V sheds 5 bases and J sheds 7 bases, leaving 18 bases between their ends. TCR repertoires of sorted CD4+ and CD8+ blood T cells from severe aplastic anemia patients and healthy subjects were deep-sequenced in the study. Ficoll-Paque density gradient centrifugation was used to isolate peripheral blood mononuclear cells. Before DNA extraction, CD4+ and CD8+ T cells were sorted by FACS or by magnetic beads. TCR beta VDJ combination and CDR3 sequence profiling used genomic DNA as the template. TCR repertoire sequencing was run on an Illumina HiSeq 2000. On the study's bioinformatics: TRBV/TRBJ rearrangement plots, CDR3 size and DJ length profiles, and Simpson's diversity index were used to evaluate the repertoires. Whichever DNA sequence was most abundant in the deep sequencing data was defined as the immunodominant clone. CDR3 amino acid sequences were screened for sharing across subjects and were compared with published repertoires and the VDJdb database. The public reads were reanalyzed by TCRdb: fastp trimming at Q25, MiXCR alignment, in-frame beta chains only. Rows are combined by CDR3 protein, so each entry shows the most common genes and DNA. TCRdb's processing, not the authors', yielded these V and J calls. In all, the sample holds under 350,000 distinct CDR3 sequences, and approximately 57% of those were seen once. The ten largest clones take up 7.5% to 9% of the sample.

Worth noting for this clonotype: The antigen it binds to is not known. No base qualities exist here, and no much larger clone lies one base off it.

This sequence was found in a human donor with severe aplastic anemia or a healthy control (not recorded which). Sequencing was carried out using sorted CD4+, CD8+, or CD8+CD57+ T cells (not recorded which) from PBMCs. The sequence links TRBV15 to TRBJ1-5; matching of 6 bases hints at TRBD1 as the D gene. The bases read TGTGCCACCAGCCGTTCAGGGGAATTAGGGCAGCCCCAGCATTTT. This translates into CATSRSGELGQPQHF.